This TCR beta chain originates from a study of T cell changes during pregnancy in multiple sclerosis. Clones were read by immunoSEQ multiplex PCR, and TCRdb kept only the in-frame ones, dropping some. The sample consists of approximately 98,000 clones, about 92% of them appearing once. The junction had 14 bases not matched to a gene; V was cut back by 4 bases and J by 3 bases. This CDR3 has 18 residues. From germline, CDR1 is SNHLY and CDR2 FYNNEI. The clonotype originates from a female donor in good health, enrolled as a control in a pregnancy study. This chain joins TRBV2 and TRBJ2-3, with 9 bases fitting TRBD2. The sequences come from peripheral blood, collected after pregnancy. The CDR3 sequence is CASSVGIAGVRGTDTQYF. CDR3 nucleotide sequence: TGTGCCAGCAGTGTGGGAATAGCGGGAGTTCGGGGTACAGATACGCAGTATTTT. The full variable domain, with the rest looked up from reference TRBV2 and TRBJ2-3, is EPEVTQTPSHQVTQMGQEVILRCVPISNHLYFYWYRQILGQKVEFLVSFYNNEISEKSEIFDDQFSVERPDGSNFTLKIRSTKLEDSAMYFCASSVGIAGVRGTDTQYFGPGTRLTVL.